Presented here are 18 T cell receptor beta chains from one specimen sequenced in a study of T-cell reconstitution after alpha-beta-depleted transplantation in children. The TCRbeta library incorporated unique molecular identifiers. TCRdb analysed the PCR reads with MiXCR anew, one entry per CDR3 protein. The sample has roughly 400,000 distinct CDR3 sequences; roughly two fifths are singletons. The sequencing used PBMCs, collected before TCRalphabeta/CD19-depleted stem cell transplant. The receptors were gathered from a girl aged 2 to 9 with aplastic anemia, due to receive a stem cell transplant.

This sequence joins TRBV20-1 and TRBJ2-1; TRBD2 agrees at 8 bases. The germline gives CDR1 DFQATT, CDR2 SNEGSKA (reference sequence). With V trimmed by 5 bases and J by 8 bases, 11 bases remained unmatched. The CDR3 is made up of 14 amino acids. DNA of the CDR3: TGCAGTGCTCTTCAACTAGCGGAGGTCGATGAGCAGTTCTTC. It codes for CSALQLAEVDEQFF.

The chain couples TRBV11-3 to TRBJ2-3; TRBD1 agrees at 9 bases. The CDR3 is 15 residues long. Per the germline V gene, CDR1 is SGHNT and CDR2 is YENEEA. Trimming took 6 bases from V and 2 from J; bases not matched to a gene: 6. The CDR3 reads CASSIGTGYTDTQYF. The CDR3 coding sequence is TGTGCCAGCAGTATCGGGACAGGGTACACAGATACGCAGTATTTT. Using reference TRBV11-3 and TRBJ2-3 for the parts outside the CDR3, the full variable domain is EAGVVQSPRYKIIEKKQPVAFWCNPISGHNTLYWYLQNLGQGPELLIRYENEEAVDDSQLPKDRFSAERLKGVDSTLKIQPAELGDSAVYLCASSIGTGYTDTQYFGPGTRLTVL.

The V call is TRBV19, the J call TRBJ1-4; D is uncertain. V shed 6 bases and J shed 8 bases, with 19 bases lying between them. Germline V gene sequence: CDR1 LNHDA, CDR2 SQIVND (reference sequence). The CDR3 has 15 residues. The CDR3 bases are TGTGCCAGTAGGGATCCGGGCAACCTGGGGGAAAAACTGTTTTTT. As protein: CASRDPGNLGEKLFF.

There are many counts of this clonotype. The V call is TRBV12-3 or TRBV12-4, the J call TRBJ2-1; no definite D call. Trimming pared 2 bases from V and 4 bases from J, leaving 6 bases between. The CDR3 sequence is 13 residues long. The CDR3 sequence: CASSLQKYNEQFF. CDR3 coding DNA: TGTGCCAGCAGTTTACAAAAATACAATGAGCAGTTCTTC.

This clonotype was found a few times. V usage is TRBV28 and J usage is TRBJ2-7; 7 positions match TRBD1. V trimming: 6 bases; J trimming: 6 bases; junction bases outside the gene matches: 8. The CDR3 consists of 13 residues. Germline-derived CDR1 and CDR2 are MDHEN and SYDVKM. For the CDR3, the DNA is TGTGCCAGCAGGGACCCCGGACAGGCCGAGCAGTACTTC. Protein sequence: CASRDPGQAEQYF.

This clonotype has at least ten counts. The chain couples TRBV20-1 to TRBJ2-1; D possibly uses TRBD1 or TRBD2 (5 bases each). CDR1 is DFQATT and CDR2 is SNEGSKA in the germline V gene (reference sequence). CDR3 length: 16 residues. Trimming removed 6 bases at V and 0 bases at J, with 18 bases between. CDR3 nucleotide sequence: TGCAGTGCCGTCAGGCCAGAGGGGACCTCCTACAATGAGCAGTTCTTC. Amino acid sequence: CSAVRPEGTSYNEQFF.

This clonotype was observed a few times. This sequence joins TRBV12-3 or TRBV12-4 and TRBJ1-1; tentative D call: TRBD1 (6 bases). This CDR3 region has 14 residues. Between the trimmed V and J ends, which lost 5 bases and 0 bases, there was a span of 10 bases. The CDR3 spells CASSGQLMNTEAFF. CDR3 bases: TGTGCCAGCAGTGGACAGTTGATGAACACTGAAGCTTTCTTT.

This clonotype was observed a few times. This chain joins TRBV2 and TRBJ2-3, with 7 bases fitting TRBD1. J was trimmed by 2 bases and V by 10 bases; bases with no gene match: 6. Germline CDR1 and CDR2: SNHLY and FYNNEI. This CDR3 is 13 amino acids long. The CDR3 spells CATSRGPTDTQYF. DNA for the CDR3: TGTGCCACCTCGAGGGGGCCCACAGATACGCAGTATTTT.

This clonotype was seen a handful of times. The genes are TRBV27 and TRBJ1-1, with 8 bases identical to TRBD1. The V gene's germline CDR1 is MNHEY and CDR2 SMNVEV (reference sequence). This CDR3 is built from 14 residues. Trimming took 1 base from V and 4 from J; bases not matched to a gene: 2. CDR3 nucleotide sequence: TGTGCCAGCAGTTTATTACAGGGGGTCACTGAAGCTTTCTTT. Protein sequence: CASSLLQGVTEAFF.

At least ten counts were recorded for this clonotype. The chain couples TRBV12-3 or TRBV12-4 to TRBJ1-2, with a weak D call TRBD1 (6 bases). Trimming shortened V by 10 bases and J by 9 bases, and 21 bases separated the two germline ends. CDR3 length: 13 residues. The CDR3 loop is CATSQGRGLSYTF. In DNA form, the CDR3 reads TGTGCCACAAGCCAGGGCAGGGGACTAAGCTACACCTTC.

The chain links TRBV29-1 to TRBJ2-4; no clear D. V dropped 7 bases and J dropped 8 bases, with 21 bases sitting between them. There are 14 residues in the CDR3. Germline lookup yields CDR1 SQVTM and CDR2 ANQGSEA. Written as DNA, the CDR3 is TGCAGCGCCACCATCGGACCCATTAGTGACATTCAGTACTTC. Amino acid sequence: CSATIGPISDIQYF.

The chain recombines TRBV28 with TRBJ2-1; no definite D call. Germline CDR1 reads MDHEN; CDR2 reads SYDVKM. Trimming stripped 8 bases from V and 11 bases from J, with 13 bases between. This CDR3 region has 11 residues. CDR3 in DNA: TGTGCCAGCCGAAATCCCGTAAAGCAGTTCTTC. This encodes CASRNPVKQFF. The entire variable domain, with the rest obtained from reference TRBV28 and TRBJ2-1, is as follows: DVKVTQSSRYLVKRTGEKVFLECVQDMDHENMFWYRQDPGLGLRLIYFSYDVKMKEKGDIPEGYSVSREKKERFSLILESASTNQTSMYLCASRNPVKQFFGPGTRLTVL.

This chain uses TRBV3-1 with TRBJ2-7; unclear D gene. Trimming removed 0 bases from V and 6 bases from J, with 6 bases in between. Germline V gene data show CDR1 as LGHDT and CDR2 as YNNKEL (reference sequence). The CDR3 totals 12 residues. The CDR3 here is CASSQEYSEQYF. CDR3 bases: TGTGCCAGCAGCCAAGAGTATAGCGAGCAGTACTTC.

This clonotype was seen just once. Given a much more abundant clone one base away, this may be a read error. The CDR3 DNA is TGTGCCGGCAGCTGCTTTTTCTCTTGGGCACCTACTAACTATGGCTACACCTTC. Its protein product is CAGSCFFSWAPTNYGYTF. The V gene is TRBV5-4, the J gene TRBJ1-2; D is uncertain. In germline, CDR1 is SGHNT, CDR2 YYREEE (reference sequence). The CDR3 consists of 18 residues.

This clonotype occurred a few times. Here the CDR3 DNA reads TGTGCCAGCAGCTTGGCCGGAGGGGGAATTTACAATGAGCAGTTCTTC. Translating gives CASSLAGGGIYNEQFF. V usage is TRBV5-5 and J usage is TRBJ2-1, with D perhaps assigned TRBD1 or TRBD2 (6 bases each). Germline CDR1 and CDR2: SGHKS and YYEKEE (reference sequence). The V and J ends lost 0 bases and 4 bases respectively, with 14 bases between them. The CDR3 is 16 residues long.

The table lists this clonotype with a few counts. V gene TRBV10-2 combines with J gene TRBJ2-7; 9 bases agree with TRBD1. The J segment lost 6 bases and the V segment lost 5 bases, leaving 11 bases of the junction unmatched. The CDR3 consists of 15 residues. Germline V lookup: CDR1 WSHSY, CDR2 SAAADI. The chain's CDR3 is CASSPTGTGNVEQYF. CDR3 bases: TGCGCCAGCAGTCCCACCGGGACAGGGAATGTCGAGCAGTACTTC.

Comments on this clonotype: One end of the junction fails to match germline, which may point to a read error. This chain joins TRBV20-1 and TRBJ2-3; D gene unclear. This CDR3 spans 12 amino acids. Germline CDR1 reads DFQATT; CDR2 reads SNEGSKA (reference sequence). This CDR3 is CGANRAQDTQYF. CDR3 coding DNA: TGCGGTGCTAACAGAGCGCAAGATACGCAGTATTTT.

The chain has TRBV28 and TRBJ2-7, with D unresolved. The CDR3 consists of 13 residues. Germline lookup yields CDR1 MDHEN and CDR2 SYDVKM. The germline V and J ends were trimmed by 5 bases and 3 bases, with 11 bases remaining between them. The CDR3, as DNA: TGTGCCAGCAGTGGACCAGGAGACTACGAGCAGTACTTC. It yields the protein CASSGPGDYEQYF.